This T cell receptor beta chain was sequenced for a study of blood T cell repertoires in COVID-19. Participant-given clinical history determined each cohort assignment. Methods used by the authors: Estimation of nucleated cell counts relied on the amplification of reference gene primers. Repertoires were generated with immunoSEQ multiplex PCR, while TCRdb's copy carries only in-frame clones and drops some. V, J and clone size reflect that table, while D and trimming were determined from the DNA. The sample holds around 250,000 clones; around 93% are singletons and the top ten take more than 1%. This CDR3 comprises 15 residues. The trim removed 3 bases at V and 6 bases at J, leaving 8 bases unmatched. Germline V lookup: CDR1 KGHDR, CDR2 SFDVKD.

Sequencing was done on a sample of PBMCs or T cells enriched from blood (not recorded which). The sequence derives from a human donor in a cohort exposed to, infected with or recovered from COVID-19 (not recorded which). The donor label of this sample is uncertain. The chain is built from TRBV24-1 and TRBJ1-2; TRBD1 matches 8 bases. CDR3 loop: CATSDPKTGEDGYTF. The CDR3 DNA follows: TGTGCCACCAGTGATCCAAAGACAGGGGAGGATGGCTACACCTTC.